The sequence of this T cell receptor beta chain was determined in a study of blood T cell repertoires in COVID-19. Study context: Acute-phase and convalescent COVID-19 samples originated in the United States, Italy and Spain. Sample material is recorded as cDNA or gDNA derived from T cells, B-cell-depleted T cells, or PBMCs.

V shed 8 bases, J shed 4 bases, and the junction held 8 bases outside the gene matches. The CDR3 consists of 14 residues. Per germline, CDR1 MNHEY and CDR2 SVGAGI. Original handling: Researchers report that nucleated cell counts were estimated from reference gene primer amplification. Assay used: immunoSEQ multiplex PCR; TCRdb lists only in-frame clones, some missing. The D gene and trimming were derived from the DNA, and the V and J assignments and clone size from that table. The sample records 200,000 to 300,000 clones, 83% being singletons. This TCR was recovered from a human donor in a cohort sampled during active COVID-19. The sequenced material came from peripheral blood. The genes are TRBV6-5 and TRBJ1-5, with 7 positions matching TRBD1. The CDR3 loop reads CASFTGQVNQPQHF. The CDR3 DNA sequence: TGTGCCAGCTTCACAGGACAGGTTAATCAGCCCCAGCATTTT.